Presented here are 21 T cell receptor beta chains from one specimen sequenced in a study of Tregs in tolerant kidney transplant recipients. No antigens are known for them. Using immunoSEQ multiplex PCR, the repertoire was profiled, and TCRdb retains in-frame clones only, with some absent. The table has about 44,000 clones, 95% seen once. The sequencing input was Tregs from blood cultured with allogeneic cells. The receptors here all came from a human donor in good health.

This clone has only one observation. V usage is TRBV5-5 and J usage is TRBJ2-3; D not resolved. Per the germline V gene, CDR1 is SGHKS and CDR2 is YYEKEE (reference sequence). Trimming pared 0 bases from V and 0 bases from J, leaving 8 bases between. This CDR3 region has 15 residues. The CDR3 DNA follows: TGTGCCAGCAGCTTGGAACAGACTAGCACAGATACGCAGTATTTT. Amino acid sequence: CASSLEQTSTDTQYF.

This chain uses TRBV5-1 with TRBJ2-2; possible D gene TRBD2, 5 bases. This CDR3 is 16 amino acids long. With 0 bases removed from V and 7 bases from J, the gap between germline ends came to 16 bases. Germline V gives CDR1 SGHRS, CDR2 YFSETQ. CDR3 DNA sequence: TGCGCCAGCAGCTTGGGGGAGTTGTTCGGTGTCGGGGAGCTGTTTTTT. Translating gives CASSLGELFGVGELFF.

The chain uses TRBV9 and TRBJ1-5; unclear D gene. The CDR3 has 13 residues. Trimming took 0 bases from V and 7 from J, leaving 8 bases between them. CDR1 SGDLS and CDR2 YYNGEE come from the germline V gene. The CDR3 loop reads CASSVAPGQPQHF. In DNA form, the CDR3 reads TGTGCCAGCAGCGTAGCTCCCGGGCAGCCCCAGCATTTT.

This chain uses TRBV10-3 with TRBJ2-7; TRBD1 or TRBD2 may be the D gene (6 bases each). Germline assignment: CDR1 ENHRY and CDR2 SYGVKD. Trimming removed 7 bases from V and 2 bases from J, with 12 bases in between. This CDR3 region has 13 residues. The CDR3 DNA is TGTGCCATCACCGAGGGGGGTGCCTACGAGCAGTACTTC. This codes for CAITEGGAYEQYF.

CDR3 residues: CASSFIAPTTGYTF. CDR3 DNA: TGTGCCAGCAGCTTCATAGCGCCGACTACTGGCTACACCTTC. The chain links TRBV7-8 to TRBJ1-2, with D uncertain. V was shortened by 3 bases and J by 7 bases, with 15 bases between the two germline ends. Germline CDR1 reads SGHVS; CDR2 reads FQNEAQ. This CDR3 has 14 amino acids.

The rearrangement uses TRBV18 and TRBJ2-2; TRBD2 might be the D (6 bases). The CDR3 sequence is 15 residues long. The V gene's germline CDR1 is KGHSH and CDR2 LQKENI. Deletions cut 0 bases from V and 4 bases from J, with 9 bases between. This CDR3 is CASSPPQGGTGELFF. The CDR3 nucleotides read TGTGCCAGCTCACCACCGCAGGGAGGCACCGGGGAGCTGTTTTTT.

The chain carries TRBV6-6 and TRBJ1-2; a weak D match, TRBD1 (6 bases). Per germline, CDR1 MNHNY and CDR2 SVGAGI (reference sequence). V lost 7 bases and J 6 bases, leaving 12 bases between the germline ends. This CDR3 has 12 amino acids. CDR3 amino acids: CASNNYRDGYTF. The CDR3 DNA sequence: TGTGCCAGCAACAATTACAGGGATGGCTACACCTTC.

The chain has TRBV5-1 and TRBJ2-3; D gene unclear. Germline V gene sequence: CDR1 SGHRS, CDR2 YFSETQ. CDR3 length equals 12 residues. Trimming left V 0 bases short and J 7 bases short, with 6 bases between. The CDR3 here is CASSLEFYTQYF. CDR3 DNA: TGCGCCAGCAGCTTGGAGTTTTATACGCAGTATTTT.

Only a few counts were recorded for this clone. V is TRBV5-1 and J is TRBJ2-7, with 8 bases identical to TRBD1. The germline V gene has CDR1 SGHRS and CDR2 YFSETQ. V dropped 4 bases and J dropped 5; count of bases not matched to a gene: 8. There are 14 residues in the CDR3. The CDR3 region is CASSRDRSTNEQYF. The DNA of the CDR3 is TGCGCCAGCAGCCGGGACAGGTCCACAAACGAGCAGTACTTC.

The CDR3 region has the DNA TGTGCCAGCAGCGAATCAAGCGGGGGCGGCATAGATACGCAGTATTTT. It is translated as CASSESSGGGIDTQYF. The gene calls are TRBV2 and TRBJ2-3, with 8 bases matching TRBD2. V trimming: 6 bases; J trimming: 5 bases; junction bases outside the gene matches: 13. Germline V gives CDR1 SNHLY, CDR2 FYNNEI. This CDR3 has 16 residues. The whole variable domain, remainder taken from reference TRBV2 and TRBJ2-3, is EPEVTQTPSHQVTQMGQEVILRCVPISNHLYFYWYRQILGQKVEFLVSFYNNEISEKSEIFDDQFSVERPDGSNFTLKIRSTKLEDSAMYFCASSESSGGGIDTQYFGPGTRLTVL.

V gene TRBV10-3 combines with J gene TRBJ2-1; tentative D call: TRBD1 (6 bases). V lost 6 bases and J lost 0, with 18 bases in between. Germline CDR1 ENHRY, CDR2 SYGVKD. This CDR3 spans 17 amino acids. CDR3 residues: CAIRQPPGHSSYNEQFF. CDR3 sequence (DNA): TGTGCCATCAGACAGCCTCCGGGACACAGCTCCTACAATGAGCAGTTCTTC.

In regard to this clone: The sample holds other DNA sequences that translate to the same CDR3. In DNA, the CDR3 is TGCGCCAGCAGCTTGGCGGAGACCCAGTACTTC. Translation: CASSLAETQYF. The V and J genes are TRBV5-1 and TRBJ2-5; no clear D. Germline loops: CDR1 SGHRS, CDR2 YFSETQ. The CDR3 consists of 11 residues. V was trimmed by 0 bases and J by 5 bases, leaving 2 bases between them. The full variable domain, rest sourced from reference TRBV5-1 and TRBJ2-5, is KAGVTQTPRYLIKTRGQQVTLSCSPISGHRSVSWYQQTPGQGLQFLFEYFSETQRNKGNFPGRFSGRQFSNSRSEMNVSTLELGDSALYLCASSLAETQYFGPGTRLLVL.

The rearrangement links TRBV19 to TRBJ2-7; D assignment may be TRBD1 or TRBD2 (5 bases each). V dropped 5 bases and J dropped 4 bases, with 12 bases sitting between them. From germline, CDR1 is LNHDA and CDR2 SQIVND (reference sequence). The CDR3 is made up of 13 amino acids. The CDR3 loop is CASSEGNWYEQYF. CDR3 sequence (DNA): TGTGCCAGTAGTGAGGGGAACTGGTACGAGCAGTACTTC.

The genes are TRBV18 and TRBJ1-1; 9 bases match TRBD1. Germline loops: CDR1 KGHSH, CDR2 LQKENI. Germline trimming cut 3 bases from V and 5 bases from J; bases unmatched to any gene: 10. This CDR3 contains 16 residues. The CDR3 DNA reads TGTGCCAGCTCACCGTGGACAGGGGCGGGTTGGACTGAAGCTTTCTTT. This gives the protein CASSPWTGAGWTEAFF. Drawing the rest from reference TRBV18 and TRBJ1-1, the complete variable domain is NAGVMQNPRHLVRRRGQEARLRCSPMKGHSHVYWYRQLPEEGLKFMVYLQKENIIDESGMPKERFSAEFPKEGPSILRIQQVVRGDSAAYFCASSPWTGAGWTEAFFGQGTRLTVV.

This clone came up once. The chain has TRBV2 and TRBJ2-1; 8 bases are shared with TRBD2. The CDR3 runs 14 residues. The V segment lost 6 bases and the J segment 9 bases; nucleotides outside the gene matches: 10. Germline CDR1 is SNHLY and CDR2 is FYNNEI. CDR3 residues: CASSGPGGQGEQFF. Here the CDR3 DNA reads TGTGCCAGCAGCGGACCGGGGGGGCAGGGTGAGCAGTTCTTC.

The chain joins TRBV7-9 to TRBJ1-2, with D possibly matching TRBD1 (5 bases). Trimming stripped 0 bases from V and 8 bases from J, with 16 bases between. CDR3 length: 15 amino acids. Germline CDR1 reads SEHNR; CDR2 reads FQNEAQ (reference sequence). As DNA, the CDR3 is TGTGCCAGCAGCTTAGCGGGGCGGGGTTGGTTAGGCTACACCTTC. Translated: CASSLAGRGWLGYTF. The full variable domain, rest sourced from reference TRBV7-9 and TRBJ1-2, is DTGVSQNPRHKITKRGQNVTFRCDPISEHNRLYWYRQTLGQGPEFLTYFQNEAQLEKSRLLSDRFSAERPKGSFSTLEIQRTEQGDSAMYLCASSLAGRGWLGYTFGSGTRLTVV.

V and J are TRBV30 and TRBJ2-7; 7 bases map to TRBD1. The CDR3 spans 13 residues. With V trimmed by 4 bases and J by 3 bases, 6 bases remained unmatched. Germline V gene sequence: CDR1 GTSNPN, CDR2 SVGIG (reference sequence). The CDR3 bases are TGTGCCTGGATGAGGGCAGGGGGCTACGAGCAGTACTTC. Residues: CAWMRAGGYEQYF.

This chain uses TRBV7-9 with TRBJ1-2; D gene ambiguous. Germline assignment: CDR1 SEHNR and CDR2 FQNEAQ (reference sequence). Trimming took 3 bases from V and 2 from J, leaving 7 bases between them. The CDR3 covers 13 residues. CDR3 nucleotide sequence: TGTGCCAGCAGCTTCCCCAACAACTATGGCTACACCTTC. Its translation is CASSFPNNYGYTF.

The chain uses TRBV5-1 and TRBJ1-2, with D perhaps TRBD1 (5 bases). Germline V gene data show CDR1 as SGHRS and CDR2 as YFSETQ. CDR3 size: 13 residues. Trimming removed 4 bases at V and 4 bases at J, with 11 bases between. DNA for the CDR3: TGCGCCAGCAGCCCGAATGGGGCCTATGGCTACACCTTC. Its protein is CASSPNGAYGYTF.

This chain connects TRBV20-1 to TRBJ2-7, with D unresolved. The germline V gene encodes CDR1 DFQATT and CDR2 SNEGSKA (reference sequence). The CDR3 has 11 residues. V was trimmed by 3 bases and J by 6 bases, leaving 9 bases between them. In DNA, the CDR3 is TGCAGTGCTAGGATAAATGCCGAGCAGTACTTC. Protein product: CSARINAEQYF.

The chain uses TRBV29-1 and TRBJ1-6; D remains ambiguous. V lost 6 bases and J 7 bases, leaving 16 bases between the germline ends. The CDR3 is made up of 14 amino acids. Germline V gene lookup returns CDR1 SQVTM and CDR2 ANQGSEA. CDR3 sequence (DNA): TGCAGCGTGGTTATAGGGCCCAGGAATTCACCCCTCCACTTT. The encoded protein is CSVVIGPRNSPLHF.